The present T cell receptor beta chain was sequenced within a study of cytomegalovirus exposure and HLA in healthy donors. Across the whole study: Across 350 to 400 genotyped donors, over 70% landed in the Caucasian-associated ancestry cluster.

V dropped 4 bases and J dropped 1 base, with 14 bases sitting between them. The CDR3 totals 16 residues. Germline loops: CDR1 SGHRS, CDR2 YFSETQ. The PCR used 60 Vbeta and 13 Jbeta primers. Libraries were prepared by immunoSEQ multiplex PCR; TCRdb keeps only in-frame clonotypes and omits some of them. The profile shows tens of thousands of clones, roughly 81% of them singletons. This chain links TRBV5-1 with TRBJ2-2; a possible D gene is TRBD1 (6 bases). Sequencing used PBMCs. The receptor was isolated from a woman in her 30s in good health and CMV-seronegative. The DNA for the CDR3 is TGCGCCAGCAGCCTCCGACAGGTACTGAACACCGGGGAGCTGTTTTTT. Translation gives CASSLRQVLNTGELFF.